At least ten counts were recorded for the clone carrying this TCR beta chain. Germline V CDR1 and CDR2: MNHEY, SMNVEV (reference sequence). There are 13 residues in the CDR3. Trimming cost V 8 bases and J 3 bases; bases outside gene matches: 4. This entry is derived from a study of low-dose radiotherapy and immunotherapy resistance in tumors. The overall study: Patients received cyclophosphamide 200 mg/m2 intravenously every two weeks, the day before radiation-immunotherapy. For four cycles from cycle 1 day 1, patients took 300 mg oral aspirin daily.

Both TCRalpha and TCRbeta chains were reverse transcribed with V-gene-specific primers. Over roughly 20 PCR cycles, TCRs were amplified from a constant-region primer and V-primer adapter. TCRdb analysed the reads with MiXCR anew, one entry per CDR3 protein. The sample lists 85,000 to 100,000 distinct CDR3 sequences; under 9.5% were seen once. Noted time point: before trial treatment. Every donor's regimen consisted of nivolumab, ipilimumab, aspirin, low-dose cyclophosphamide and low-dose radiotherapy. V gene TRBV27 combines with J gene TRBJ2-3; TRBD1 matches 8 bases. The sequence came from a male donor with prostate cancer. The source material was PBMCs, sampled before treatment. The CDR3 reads CASRDRSTDTQYF. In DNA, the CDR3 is TGTGCCAGCCGGGACAGGTCAACAGATACGCAGTATTTT.